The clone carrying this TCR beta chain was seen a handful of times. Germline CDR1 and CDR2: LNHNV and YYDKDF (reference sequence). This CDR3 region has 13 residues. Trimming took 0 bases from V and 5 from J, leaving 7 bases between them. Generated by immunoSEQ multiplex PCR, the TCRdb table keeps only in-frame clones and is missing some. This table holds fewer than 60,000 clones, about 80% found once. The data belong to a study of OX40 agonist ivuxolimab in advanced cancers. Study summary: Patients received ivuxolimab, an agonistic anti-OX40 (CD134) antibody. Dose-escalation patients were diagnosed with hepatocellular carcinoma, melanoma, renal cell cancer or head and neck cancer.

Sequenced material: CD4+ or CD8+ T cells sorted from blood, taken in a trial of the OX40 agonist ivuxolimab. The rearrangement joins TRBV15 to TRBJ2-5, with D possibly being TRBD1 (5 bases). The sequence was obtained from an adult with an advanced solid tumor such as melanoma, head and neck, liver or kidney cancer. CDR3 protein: CATSRDQGETQYF. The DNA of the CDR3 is TGTGCCACCAGCAGAGATCAGGGTGAGACCCAGTACTTC.